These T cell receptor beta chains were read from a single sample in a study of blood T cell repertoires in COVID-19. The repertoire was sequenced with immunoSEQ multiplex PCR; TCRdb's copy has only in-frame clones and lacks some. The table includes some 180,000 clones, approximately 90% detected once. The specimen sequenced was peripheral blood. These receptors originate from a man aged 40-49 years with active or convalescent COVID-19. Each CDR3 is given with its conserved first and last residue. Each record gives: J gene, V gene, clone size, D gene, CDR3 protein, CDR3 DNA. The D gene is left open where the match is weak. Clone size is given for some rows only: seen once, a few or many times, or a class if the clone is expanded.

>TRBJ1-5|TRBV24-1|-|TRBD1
CATSYRGSNQPQHF
TGTGCCACCAGCTACAGGGGGAGCAATCAGCCCCAGCATTTT
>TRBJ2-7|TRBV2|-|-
CASSVRGQPYEQYF
TGTGCCAGCAGTGTGCGGGGCCAACCCTACGAGCAGTACTTC
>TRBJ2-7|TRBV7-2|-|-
CASSPSSAYEQYF
TGTGCCAGCAGCCCTTCTAGCGCCTACGAGCAGTACTTC
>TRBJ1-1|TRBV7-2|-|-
CASSYQGEAFF
TGTGCCAGCAGCTATCAGGGGGAAGCTTTCTTT
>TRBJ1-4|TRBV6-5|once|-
CASSPLWTNEKLFF
TGTGCCAGCAGCCCACTATGGACTAATGAAAAACTGTTTTTT
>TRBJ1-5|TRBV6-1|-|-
CASSETQFNQPQHF
TGTGCCAGCAGTGAAACCCAGTTCAATCAGCCCCAGCATTTT
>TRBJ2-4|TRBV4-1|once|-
CASSQDGARVDIQYF
TGCGCCAGCAGCCAAGATGGGGCTCGCGTTGACATTCAGTACTTC
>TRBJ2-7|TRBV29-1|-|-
CSVAVQGYEQYF
TGCAGCGTTGCCGTACAGGGCTACGAGCAGTACTTC
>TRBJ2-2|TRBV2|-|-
CASSESILGGTGELFF
TGTGCCAGCAGTGAGTCCATCCTAGGGGGCACCGGGGAGCTGTTTTTT
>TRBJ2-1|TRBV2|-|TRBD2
CASRGTSGEWGHNEQFF
TGTGCCAGCAGGGGGACTAGCGGTGAGTGGGGGCACAATGAGCAGTTCTTC
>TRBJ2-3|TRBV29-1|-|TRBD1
CSGTGATDTQYF
TGCAGCGGGACAGGGGCCACAGATACGCAGTATTTT
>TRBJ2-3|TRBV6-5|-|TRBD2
CASSYRRSGGPDTQYF
TGTGCCAGCAGTTACCGGAGGAGCGGGGGTCCGGATACGCAGTATTTT
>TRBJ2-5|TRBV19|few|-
CASSPAGGRRETQYF
TGTGCCAGTAGTCCTGCAGGGGGGCGTCGAGAGACCCAGTACTTC
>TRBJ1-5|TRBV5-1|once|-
CASSTTGYGQPQHF
TGCGCCAGCAGCACTACAGGGTACGGCCAGCCCCAGCATTTT
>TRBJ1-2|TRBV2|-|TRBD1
CASSPDRDYGYTF
TGTGCCAGCAGTCCAGACAGGGATTACGGCTACACCTTC
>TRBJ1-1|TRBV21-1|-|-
CASPPHRGKAFF
TGTGCCAGCCCACCACACCGGGGAAAAGCTTTCTTT
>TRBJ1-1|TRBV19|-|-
CASSIAGMGNTEAFF
TGTGCCAGTAGTATCGCAGGGATGGGGAACACTGAAGCTTTCTTT
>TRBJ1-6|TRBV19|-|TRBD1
CASSTGQYNSPLHF
TGTGCCAGTAGTACGGGACAGTATAATTCACCCCTCCACTTT
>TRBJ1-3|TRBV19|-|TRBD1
CASSTLSGGSGNTIYF
TGTGCCAGTAGTACGCTTTCAGGGGGATCTGGAAACACCATATATTTT
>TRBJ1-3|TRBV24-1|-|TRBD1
CATSSGGSGNTIYF
TGTGCCACCTCTTCAGGGGGATCTGGAAACACCATATATTTT
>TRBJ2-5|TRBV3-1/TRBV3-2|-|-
CASSQDRAGAWETQYF
TGTGCCAGCAGCCAAGATCGGGCGGGGGCGTGGGAGACCCAGTACTTC
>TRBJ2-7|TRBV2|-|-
CASSVQGISSYEQYF
TGTGCCAGCAGCGTACAGGGTATCAGCTCCTACGAGCAGTACTTC
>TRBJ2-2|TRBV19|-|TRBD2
CASSMSGAGELFF
TGTGCCAGTAGTATGAGCGGGGCCGGGGAGCTGTTTTTT
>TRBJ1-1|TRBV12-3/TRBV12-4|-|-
CASRSPGNTEAFF
TGTGCCAGCAGGTCCCCGGGGAACACTGAAGCTTTCTTT
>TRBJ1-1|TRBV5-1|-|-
CASSSGFSNTEAFF
TGCGCCAGCAGTTCAGGGTTCTCTAACACTGAAGCTTTCTTT
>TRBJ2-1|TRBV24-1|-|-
CATSDPRGRDGSYNEQFF
TGTGCCACCAGTGATCCGAGGGGGCGGGATGGCTCCTACAATGAGCAGTTCTTC
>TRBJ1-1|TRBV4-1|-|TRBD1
CASSQDPGTGVNTEAFF
TGCGCCAGCAGCCAAGATCCCGGGACAGGGGTGAACACTGAAGCTTTCTTT
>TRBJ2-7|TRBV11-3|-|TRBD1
CASSFGTAHEQYF
TGTGCCAGCAGCTTCGGGACAGCCCACGAGCAGTACTTC
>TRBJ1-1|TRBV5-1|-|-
CASSFGTLNTEAFF
TGCGCCAGCAGCTTCGGGACACTGAACACTGAAGCTTTCTTT